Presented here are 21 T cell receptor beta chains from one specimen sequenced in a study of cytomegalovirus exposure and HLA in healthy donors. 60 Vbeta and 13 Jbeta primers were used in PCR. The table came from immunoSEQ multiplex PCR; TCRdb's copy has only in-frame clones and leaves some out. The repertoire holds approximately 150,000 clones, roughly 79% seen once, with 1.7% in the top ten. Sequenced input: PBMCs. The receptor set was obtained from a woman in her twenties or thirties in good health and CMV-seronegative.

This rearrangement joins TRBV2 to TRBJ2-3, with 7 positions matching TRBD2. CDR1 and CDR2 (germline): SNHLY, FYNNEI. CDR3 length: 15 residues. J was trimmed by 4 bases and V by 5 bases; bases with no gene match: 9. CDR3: CASSPPAGLADTQYF. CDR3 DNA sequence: TGTGCCAGCAGTCCCCCAGCGGGGTTGGCAGATACGCAGTATTTT.

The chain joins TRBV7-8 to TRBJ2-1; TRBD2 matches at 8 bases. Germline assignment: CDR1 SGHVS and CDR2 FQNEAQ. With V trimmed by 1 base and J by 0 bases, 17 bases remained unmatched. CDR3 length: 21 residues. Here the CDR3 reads CASSLVMFSGELAGSYNEQFF. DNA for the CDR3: TGTGCCAGCAGCTTAGTAATGTTTAGCGGGGAGTTAGCTGGCTCCTACAATGAGCAGTTCTTC.

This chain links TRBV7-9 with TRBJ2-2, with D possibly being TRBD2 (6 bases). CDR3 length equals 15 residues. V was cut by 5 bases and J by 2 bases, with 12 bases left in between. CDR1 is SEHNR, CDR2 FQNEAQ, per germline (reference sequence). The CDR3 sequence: CASSPSGTNTGELFF. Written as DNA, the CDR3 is TGTGCCAGCAGCCCATCGGGGACTAACACCGGGGAGCTGTTTTTT.

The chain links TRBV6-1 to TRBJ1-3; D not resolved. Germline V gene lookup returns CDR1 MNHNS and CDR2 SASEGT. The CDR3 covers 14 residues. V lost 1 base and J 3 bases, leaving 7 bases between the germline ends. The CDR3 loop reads CASSEESFGNTIYF. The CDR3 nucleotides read TGTGCCAGCAGTGAAGAGAGTTTTGGAAACACCATATATTTT.

CDR3 in DNA: TGTGCCAGCAGTGAGACAGTTGAAGCTTTCTTT. As protein: CASSETVEAFF. This chain uses TRBV2 with TRBJ1-1; TRBD1 is a possible D gene (5 bases). The V end was cut by 3 bases, the J end by 7 bases, with 6 bases between. The CDR3 runs 11 residues. Germline values: CDR1 SNHLY, CDR2 FYNNEI.

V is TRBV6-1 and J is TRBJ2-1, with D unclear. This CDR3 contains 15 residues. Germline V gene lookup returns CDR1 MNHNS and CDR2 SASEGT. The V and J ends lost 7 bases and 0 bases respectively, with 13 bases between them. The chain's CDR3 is CASNQALYSYNEQFF. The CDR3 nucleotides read TGTGCCAGCAACCAGGCCCTATACTCCTACAATGAGCAGTTCTTC.

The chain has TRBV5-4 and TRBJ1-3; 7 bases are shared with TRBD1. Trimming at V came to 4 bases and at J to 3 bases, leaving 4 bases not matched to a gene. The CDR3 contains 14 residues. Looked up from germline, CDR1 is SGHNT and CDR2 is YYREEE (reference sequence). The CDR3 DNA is TGTGCCAGCAGCGATCGGGACAGTGGAAACACCATATATTTT. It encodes CASSDRDSGNTIYF.

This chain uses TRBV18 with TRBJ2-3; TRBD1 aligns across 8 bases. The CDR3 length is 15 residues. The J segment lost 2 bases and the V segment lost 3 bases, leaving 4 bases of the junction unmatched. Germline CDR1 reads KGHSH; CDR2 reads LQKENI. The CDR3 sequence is CASSPNRGDTDTQYF. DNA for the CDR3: TGTGCCAGCTCACCTAACAGGGGGGACACAGATACGCAGTATTTT.

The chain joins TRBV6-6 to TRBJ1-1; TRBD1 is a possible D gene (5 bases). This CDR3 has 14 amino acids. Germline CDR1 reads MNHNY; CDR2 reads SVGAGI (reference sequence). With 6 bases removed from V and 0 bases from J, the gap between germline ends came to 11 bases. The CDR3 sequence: CASREDSLNTEAFF. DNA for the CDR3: TGTGCCAGCAGGGAAGACAGTTTGAACACTGAAGCTTTCTTT.

DNA of the CDR3: TGTGCCAGCAGCCTCCGGGGGGGGGACACAGATACGCAGTATTTT. Protein: CASSLRGGDTDTQYF. This chain connects TRBV7-2 to TRBJ2-3, with 8 nucleotides matching TRBD2. Germline CDR1 and CDR2: SGHTA and FQGNSA. This CDR3 has 15 residues. V was pared by 5 bases and J by 2 bases, with 6 bases of the junction left unmatched.

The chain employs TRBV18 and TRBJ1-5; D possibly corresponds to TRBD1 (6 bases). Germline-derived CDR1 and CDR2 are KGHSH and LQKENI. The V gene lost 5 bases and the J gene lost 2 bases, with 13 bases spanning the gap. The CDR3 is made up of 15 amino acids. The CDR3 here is CASSARQERNQPQHF. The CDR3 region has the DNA TGTGCCAGCTCAGCAAGACAGGAGCGCAATCAGCCCCAGCATTTT. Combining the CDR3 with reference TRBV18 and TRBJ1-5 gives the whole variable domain NAGVMQNPRHLVRRRGQEARLRCSPMKGHSHVYWYRQLPEEGLKFMVYLQKENIIDESGMPKERFSAEFPKEGPSILRIQQVVRGDSAAYFCASSARQERNQPQHFGDGTRLSIL.

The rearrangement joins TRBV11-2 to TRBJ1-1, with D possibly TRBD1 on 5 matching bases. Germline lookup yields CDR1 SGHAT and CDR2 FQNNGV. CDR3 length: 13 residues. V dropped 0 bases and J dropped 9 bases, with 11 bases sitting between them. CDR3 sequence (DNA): TGTGCCAGCAGCTTAGATAAGGGGTTGAAAGCTTTCTTT. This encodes CASSLDKGLKAFF.

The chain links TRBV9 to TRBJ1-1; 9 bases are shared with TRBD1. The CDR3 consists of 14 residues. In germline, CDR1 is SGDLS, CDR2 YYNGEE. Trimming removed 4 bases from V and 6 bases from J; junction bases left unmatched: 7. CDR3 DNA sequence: TGTGCCAGCAGCCCGAGGACAGGGGTGGCTGAAGCTTTCTTT. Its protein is CASSPRTGVAEAFF. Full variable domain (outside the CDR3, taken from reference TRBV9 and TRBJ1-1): DSGVTQTPKHLITATGQRVTLRCSPRSGDLSVYWYQQSLDQGLQFLIQYYNGEERAKGNILERFSAQQFPDLHSELNLSSLELGDSALYFCASSPRTGVAEAFFGQGTRLTVV.

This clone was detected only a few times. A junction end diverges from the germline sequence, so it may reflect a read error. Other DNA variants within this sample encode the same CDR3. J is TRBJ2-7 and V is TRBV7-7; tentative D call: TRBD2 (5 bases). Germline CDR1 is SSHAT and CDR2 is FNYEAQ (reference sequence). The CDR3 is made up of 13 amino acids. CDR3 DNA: TGTGCTAGCAGCTTAGCGAGTTCCTACGAGCAGTACTTC. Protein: CASSLASSYEQYF.

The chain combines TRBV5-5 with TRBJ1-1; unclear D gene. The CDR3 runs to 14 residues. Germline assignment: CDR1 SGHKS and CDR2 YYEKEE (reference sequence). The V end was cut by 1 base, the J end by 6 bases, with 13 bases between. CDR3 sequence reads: CASSLRGMLSEAFF. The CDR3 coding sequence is TGTGCCAGCAGCTTGCGAGGGATGTTGTCTGAAGCTTTCTTT.

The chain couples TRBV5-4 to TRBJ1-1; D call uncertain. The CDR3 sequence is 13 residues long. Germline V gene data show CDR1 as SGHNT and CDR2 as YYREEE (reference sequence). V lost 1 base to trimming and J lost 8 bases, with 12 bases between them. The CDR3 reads CASSLLAGTEAFF. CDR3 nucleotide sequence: TGTGCCAGCAGCTTGTTAGCCGGAACAGAAGCTTTCTTT.

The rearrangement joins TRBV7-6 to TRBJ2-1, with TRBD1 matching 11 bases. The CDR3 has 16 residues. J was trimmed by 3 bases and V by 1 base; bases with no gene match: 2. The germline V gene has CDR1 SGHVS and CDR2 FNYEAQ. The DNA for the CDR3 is TGTGCCAGCAGCTTAGGGGACAGGGGGAACTACAATGAGCAGTTCTTC. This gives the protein CASSLGDRGNYNEQFF.

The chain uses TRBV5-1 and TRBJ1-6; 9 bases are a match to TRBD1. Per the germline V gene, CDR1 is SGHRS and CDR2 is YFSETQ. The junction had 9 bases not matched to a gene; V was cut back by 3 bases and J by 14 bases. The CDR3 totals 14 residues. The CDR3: CASSSGQGPASLHF. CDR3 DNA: TGCGCCAGCAGCTCCGGACAGGGGCCAGCGTCCCTCCACTTT. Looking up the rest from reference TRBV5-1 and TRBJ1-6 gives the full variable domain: KAGVTQTPRYLIKTRGQQVTLSCSPISGHRSVSWYQQTPGQGLQFLFEYFSETQRNKGNFPGRFSGRQFSNSRSEMNVSTLELGDSALYLCASSSGQGPASLHFGNGTRLTVT.

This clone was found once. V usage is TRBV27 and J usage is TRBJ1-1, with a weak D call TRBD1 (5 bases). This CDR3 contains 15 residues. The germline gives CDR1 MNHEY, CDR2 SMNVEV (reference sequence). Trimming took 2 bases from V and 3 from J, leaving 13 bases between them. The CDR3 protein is CASSLREGMDTEAFF. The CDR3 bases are TGTGCCAGCAGTTTACGGGAGGGGATGGACACTGAAGCTTTCTTT.

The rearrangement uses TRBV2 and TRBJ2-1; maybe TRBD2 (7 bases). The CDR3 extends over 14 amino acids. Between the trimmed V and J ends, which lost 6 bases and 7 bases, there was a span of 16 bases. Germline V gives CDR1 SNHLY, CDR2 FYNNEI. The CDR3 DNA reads TGTGCCAGCAGCCGAGGGGGGGCGGTAAATGAGCAGTTCTTC. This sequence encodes CASSRGGAVNEQFF.

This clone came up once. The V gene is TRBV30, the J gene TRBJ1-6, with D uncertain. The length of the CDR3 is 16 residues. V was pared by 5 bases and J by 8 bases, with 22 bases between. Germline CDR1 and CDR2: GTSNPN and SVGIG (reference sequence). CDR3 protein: CAWRPWEGWEYSPLHF. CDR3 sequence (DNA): TGTGCCTGGCGACCATGGGAGGGTTGGGAGTATTCACCCCTCCACTTT.